This T cell receptor beta chain was obtained from a study of CD8 T cells in ankylosing spondylitis. Germline assignment: CDR1 LGHNA and CDR2 YSLEER. The J segment lost 1 base and the V segment lost 0 bases, leaving 6 bases of the junction unmatched. This CDR3 is built from 17 residues. TCRdb re-derived calls from the 5' RACE reads in MiXCR, one entry per CDR3 protein. The sample includes about 160,000 distinct CDR3 sequences, under 45% of them seen just once. The chain couples TRBV4-3 to TRBJ2-7; TRBD2 matches at 10 bases. This clonotype was sampled from a male donor with ankylosing spondylitis. Sequencing used synovial fluid, either unsorted or a sorted T cell fraction (not recorded which). CDR3 bases: TGCGCCAGCAGCCAAGAGTGGCTAGCGGGAGTTTCCTACGAGCAGTACTTC. It codes for CASSQEWLAGVSYEQYF.